This paragraph reports one TCR beta chain. The germline V and J ends were trimmed by 0 bases and 3 bases, with 13 bases remaining between them. The CDR3 is 16 amino acids. From germline, CDR1 is SGHRS and CDR2 YFSETQ. A multiplex PCR was run with 60 Vbeta primers and 13 Jbeta primers. Per the study methods: In a later analysis, the count reached 74 million or so unique TCR beta chains, with roughly 12 million shared. Generated by immunoSEQ multiplex PCR, the TCRdb table keeps only in-frame clones and is missing some. V and J calls and clone size are copied from that table; D and trimming were computed from the DNA. The data show 150,000 or so clones, around 80% seen once. The data belong to a study of cytomegalovirus exposure and HLA in healthy donors.

Material for sequencing was PBMCs. This clonotype was sampled from a woman in her 40s in good health and CMV-seronegative. The chain recombines TRBV5-1 with TRBJ1-3, with D hard to call. As DNA, the CDR3 is TGCGCCAGCAGCTTGGTTGGGAGTCGCTTTGGAAACACCATATATTTT. Its protein is CASSLVGSRFGNTIYF.